The 18 T cell receptor beta chains reported below all come from one sample, sequenced in a study of blood T cell repertoires in COVID-19. Sequencing was performed with immunoSEQ multiplex PCR; in TCRdb, only in-frame clones are kept and a portion is missing. The sample carries a few hundred thousand clones, around 90% recorded once. Sequencing was performed on PBMCs or T cells enriched from blood (not recorded which). Source of these receptors: a woman aged 18-30 years who had recovered from COVID-19.

The chain uses TRBV20-1 and TRBJ1-2, with D uncertain. V gave up 5 bases and J gave up 7 bases, with 8 bases separating them. The CDR3 loop spans 10 amino acids. Germline V lookup: CDR1 DFQATT, CDR2 SNEGSKA (reference sequence). CDR3 coding DNA: TGCAGTGCTCAAGGAGGTGGCTACACCTTC. Amino acid sequence: CSAQGGGYTF.

The rearrangement joins TRBV6-5 to TRBJ1-1, with D possibly being TRBD1 (5 bases). With 0 bases removed from V and 6 bases from J, the gap between germline ends came to 11 bases. The CDR3 spans 14 residues. Germline CDR1 is MNHEY and CDR2 is SVGAGI. The CDR3: CASSYSGWGAEAFF. CDR3 nucleotides: TGTGCCAGCAGTTACTCGGGCTGGGGCGCTGAAGCTTTCTTT.

In this sample, this clone turned up a few times. The V and J genes are TRBV27 and TRBJ1-2; weak D call: TRBD1 (5 bases). Trimming removed 7 bases from V and 6 bases from J, with 15 bases in between. There are 13 residues in the CDR3. CDR1 is MNHEY and CDR2 is SMNVEV in the germline V gene (reference sequence). CDR3 in amino acids: CASTGRGGDGYTF. The CDR3 nucleotides read TGTGCCAGCACCGGGCGGGGCGGGGATGGCTACACCTTC.

This chain links TRBV5-1 with TRBJ2-3; 9 nucleotides agree with TRBD1. CDR1 and CDR2 (germline): SGHRS, YFSETQ. The CDR3 consists of 16 residues. Trimming cost V 4 bases and J 0 bases; bases outside gene matches: 6. CDR3 sequence: CASSPGTGISTDTQYF. As DNA, the CDR3 is TGCGCCAGCAGCCCGGGGACAGGGATTAGCACAGATACGCAGTATTTT.

This chain connects TRBV5-6 to TRBJ1-5; D is uncertain. Germline V CDR1 and CDR2: SGHDT, YYEEEE. This CDR3 spans 16 amino acids. V gave up 0 bases and J gave up 3 bases, with 13 bases separating them. In nucleotides, the CDR3 is TGTGCCAGCAGCTTGGGACGGACTAGTTCCAATCAGCCCCAGCATTTT. It yields the protein CASSLGRTSSNQPQHF.

About this clone: This sample also contains other DNA sequences that code for the same CDR3. The chain employs TRBV6-5 and TRBJ2-7; D ambiguous. V lost 0 bases and J lost 0, with 6 bases in between. Germline loops: CDR1 MNHEY, CDR2 SVGAGI. The CDR3 totals 14 residues. Written as DNA, the CDR3 is TGTGCCAGCAGTTACTCCCCAGACTCCTACGAGCAGTACTTC. Protein product: CASSYSPDSYEQYF.

The chain is built from TRBV11-2 and TRBJ2-2, with 11 bases lining up with TRBD2. The CDR3 is 19 residues long. The junction had 8 bases not matched to a gene; V was cut back by 1 base and J by 1 base. Germline V gene data show CDR1 as SGHAT and CDR2 as FQNNGV. The CDR3 here is CASSLVPSGGRKNTGELFF. The CDR3 bases are TGTGCCAGCAGCTTAGTCCCTAGCGGGGGGCGCAAGAACACCGGGGAGCTGTTTTTT.

This clone was seen just once. This chain connects TRBV27 to TRBJ2-7; D remains ambiguous. Trimming removed 3 bases at V and 3 bases at J, with 9 bases between. The germline gives CDR1 MNHEY, CDR2 SMNVEV (reference sequence). The CDR3 has 13 amino acids. The CDR3 region is CASSLAPRYEQYF. The CDR3 nucleotides are TGTGCCAGCAGTTTGGCCCCCCGCTACGAGCAGTACTTC.

This clone showed up just once. The chain carries TRBV2 and TRBJ1-5; the D gene is possibly TRBD1 (5 bases). Trimming removed 3 bases at V and 6 bases at J, with 12 bases between. The CDR3 contains 14 residues. From germline, CDR1 is SNHLY and CDR2 FYNNEI. The CDR3 coding sequence is TGTGCCAGCAGTGAGGGCAGGGTAACTCAGCCCCAGCATTTT. Amino acids: CASSEGRVTQPQHF. Based on the CDR3 plus reference TRBV2 and TRBJ1-5, the full variable domain is EPEVTQTPSHQVTQMGQEVILRCVPISNHLYFYWYRQILGQKVEFLVSFYNNEISEKSEIFDDQFSVERPDGSNFTLKIRSTKLEDSAMYFCASSEGRVTQPQHFGDGTRLSIL.

V is TRBV7-6 and J is TRBJ1-6; possibly TRBD1 for D (6 bases). The ends were cut back, 1 base at V and 10 bases at J, with 17 bases in the middle. The CDR3 sequence is 16 residues long. From germline, CDR1 is SGHVS and CDR2 FNYEAQ. CDR3 coding DNA: TGTGCCAGCAGCTTAGTTGAGGTCGGGACACCGTCACCCCTCCACTTT. Its translation is CASSLVEVGTPSPLHF.

The chain recombines TRBV27 with TRBJ1-5; TRBD1 might be the D (5 bases). Between the trimmed V and J ends, which lost 5 bases and 3 bases, there was a span of 11 bases. The CDR3 length is 14 residues. In germline, CDR1 is MNHEY, CDR2 SMNVEV (reference sequence). The CDR3 sequence is CASSRQGINQPQHF. The CDR3, as DNA: TGTGCCAGCAGTCGGCAGGGAATCAATCAGCCCCAGCATTTT.

A note on this clone: Within the sample, other DNA sequences also encode this same CDR3. This chain connects TRBV11-3 to TRBJ2-3, with TRBD2 identical over 7 bases. The CDR3 has 15 residues. The germline V gene has CDR1 SGHNT and CDR2 YENEEA. Trimming cost V 5 bases and J 0 bases; bases outside gene matches: 5. The CDR3 DNA reads as TGTGCCAGCAGCCCGGACGGGGGGAGCACAGATACGCAGTATTTT. Protein sequence: CASSPDGGSTDTQYF.

This rearrangement joins TRBV5-1 to TRBJ2-1; 8 bases line up with TRBD1. Germline values: CDR1 SGHRS, CDR2 YFSETQ. Losses at the gene ends were 9 bases for V and 2 bases for J; bases not matched to a gene: 7. The CDR3 contains 14 residues. CDR3 loop: CATQTGGAYNEQFF. Written as DNA, the CDR3 is TGCGCCACTCAAACAGGGGGAGCCTACAATGAGCAGTTCTTC.

The chain is built from TRBV3-1 (or the pseudogene TRBV3-2) and TRBJ2-2, with 7 bases identical to TRBD1. Germline assignment: CDR1 LGHDT and CDR2 YNNKEL (reference sequence). The CDR3 consists of 16 residues. The V gene end was trimmed by 5 bases and the J gene end by 0 bases; junction bases not matched to a gene: 6. CDR3 nucleotide sequence: TGTGCCAGCAGCGGGGACAGCAAGTCGAACACCGGGGAGCTGTTTTTT. Its translation: CASSGDSKSNTGELFF.

The chain carries TRBV27 and TRBJ2-7; D gene ambiguous. The CDR3 totals 13 residues. V lost 3 bases to trimming and J lost 3 bases, with 9 bases between them. Germline CDR1 is MNHEY and CDR2 is SMNVEV (reference sequence). The CDR3 protein is CASSFGQLYEQYF. The CDR3 bases are TGTGCCAGCAGTTTTGGGCAGCTCTACGAGCAGTACTTC.

V gene TRBV19 combines with J gene TRBJ1-1; 7 nucleotides align to TRBD1. Losses at the gene ends were 5 bases for V and 4 bases for J; bases not matched to a gene: 16. This CDR3 is 17 amino acids long. Germline V gene lookup returns CDR1 LNHDA and CDR2 SQIVND (reference sequence). The CDR3 nucleotides are TGTGCCAGTAGTGGTTTAGTTCCTGCAGGGGGAGGCACTGAAGCTTTCTTT. Translation: CASSGLVPAGGGTEAFF. Using reference TRBV19 and TRBJ1-1 for the parts outside the CDR3, the full variable domain is DGGITQSPKYLFRKEGQNVTLSCEQNLNHDAMYWYRQDPGQGLRLIYYSQIVNDFQKGDIAEGYSVSREKKESFPLTVTSAQKNPTAFYLCASSGLVPAGGGTEAFFGQGTRLTVV.

V usage is TRBV9 and J usage is TRBJ1-2; maybe TRBD1 (6 bases). The CDR3 length is 15 residues. Germline V gives CDR1 SGDLS, CDR2 YYNGEE. V was trimmed by 0 bases and J by 7 bases, leaving 16 bases between them. The CDR3 coding sequence is TGTGCCAGCAGCGTAGAACAGGGCGGCAAAACTGGCTACACCTTC. Protein: CASSVEQGGKTGYTF.

The V call is TRBV11-3, the J call TRBJ1-4; 8 bases are shared with TRBD1. V lost 5 bases and J lost 6; bases outside the gene matches: 11. The length of the CDR3 is 16 residues. Per germline, CDR1 SGHNT and CDR2 YENEEA. The CDR3 bases are TGTGCCAGCAGCATAGGGAAGCAGGGGGCGCATGAAAAACTGTTTTTT. The encoded protein is CASSIGKQGAHEKLFF.